Listed below are T cell receptor beta chains from one sample, sequenced in a study of T cell responses to AZD1222 COVID-19 vaccine. The table came from immunoSEQ multiplex PCR; TCRdb's copy has only in-frame clones and leaves some out. This table holds around 250,000 clones, 85% to 95% found once. The sequenced sample was peripheral blood, obtained on day 0 of AZD1222 vaccination. The receptors were gathered from an adult in good health. The CDR3 runs from the conserved cysteine through the conserved F or W. A D gene is named only where the DNA matches it firmly. Clone sizes are given selectively: once, few, many, or a class where the clone is expanded.

>TRBV7-9|TRBD1|TRBJ1-4|.
TGTGCCAGCAGCCGACAGGGGGATGAAAAACTGTTTTTT
CASSRQGDEKLFF
>TRBV28|.|TRBJ2-2|.
TGTGCCAGCAGCCCGCATCCGGACGGCGGGGAGCTGTTTTTT
CASSPHPDGGELFF
>TRBV6-5|.|TRBJ1-4|.
TGTGCCAGCAGCGGTAGACAGCCGACGAATGAAAAACTGTTTTTT
CASSGRQPTNEKLFF
>TRBV5-1|TRBD1|TRBJ1-2|.
TGCGCCAGCAGCTTTGGGACAGGGGAGGGCTATGGCTACACCTTC
CASSFGTGEGYGYTF
>TRBV27|TRBD1|TRBJ2-7|.
TGTGCCAGCAGTCCGAGACAGGGGGCCGAAGAGCAGTACTTC
CASSPRQGAEEQYF
>TRBV27|.|TRBJ1-6|.
TGTGCCAGCAGTAGGAATCGAAGCTCCTATAATTCACCCCTCCACTTT
CASSRNRSSYNSPLHF
>TRBV2|.|TRBJ2-7|once
TGTGCCAGCCATGGTCCCAGGAACGAGCAGTACTTC
CASHGPRNEQYF
>TRBV5-8|.|TRBJ1-1|.
TGTGCCAGCGGACGGATTCCCCACACTGAAGCTTTCTTT
CASGRIPHTEAFF
>TRBV19|.|TRBJ2-7|.
TGTGCCAGTAGTAAGGGAGGCGGGTACGAGCAGTACTTC
CASSKGGGYEQYF
>TRBV7-6|.|TRBJ2-7|.
TGTGCCAGCAGCTCACTTGGGGGTGCCTACGAGCAGTACTTC
CASSSLGGAYEQYF
>TRBV5-3|.|TRBJ1-1|.
TGTGCCAGAACAATTGGGAACACTGAAGCTTTCTTT
CARTIGNTEAFF
>TRBV7-9|.|TRBJ2-1|.
TGTGCCAGCAGCTTAGCACTCCCATTCTACAATGAGCAGTTCTTC
CASSLALPFYNEQFF
>TRBV12-3/TRBV12-4|.|TRBJ1-1|.
TGTGCCAGCAGAGTCGAGGGGACTGAAGCTTTCTTT
CASRVEGTEAFF
>TRBV11-2|.|TRBJ1-6|once
TGTGCCAGCAGCTCCCAGAGCTCCTATAATTCACCCCTCCACTTT
CASSSQSSYNSPLHF
>TRBV2|.|TRBJ2-2|.
TGTGCCAGCAGTGAAAGGTATCCGAACACCGGGGAGCTGTTTTTT
CASSERYPNTGELFF
>TRBV2|.|TRBJ2-2|.
TGTGCCAGCACTTACTCGTTAGGGGAGCTGTTTTTT
CASTYSLGELFF
>TRBV15|.|TRBJ1-1|.
TGTGCCACCAGCCCCTATAACGGGGCCACTGAAGCTTTCTTT
CATSPYNGATEAFF
>TRBV28|TRBD1|TRBJ1-2|.
TGTGCCAGCAGTTTAGGCAGGGGGCGATTATTTAACTATGGCTACACCTTC
CASSLGRGRLFNYGYTF
>TRBV4-2|.|TRBJ2-1|.
TGTGCCAGCAGCCAAGAGCGGGGTGGGAATGAGCAGTTCTTC
CASSQERGGNEQFF
>TRBV18|TRBD1|TRBJ1-5|.
TGTGCCAGCGCCCGGGACAGGGCAAACTATCAGCCCCAGCATTTT
CASARDRANYQPQHF
>TRBV6-5|.|TRBJ1-1|once
TGTGCCAGCAGTCCCCCCGGGCGATTGAACACTGAAGCTTTCTTT
CASSPPGRLNTEAFF
>TRBV3-1/TRBV3-2|.|TRBJ1-2|.
TGTGCCAGCAGCCCGGTTCGGGGTTCGGGCTATGGCTACACCTTC
CASSPVRGSGYGYTF
>TRBV4-1|.|TRBJ1-6|once
TGCGCCAGCAGCCAAGAATATTATATTTCGCCCCTCCACTTT
CASSQEYYISPLHF
>TRBV5-4|.|TRBJ2-1|.
TGTGCCAGCAGCTTGCAACTGTTGGGTAATGAGCAGTTCTTC
CASSLQLLGNEQFF
>TRBV29-1|.|TRBJ2-7|.
TGCAGCGTTGGTATGGGTACAGGGCAGTACTTC
CSVGMGTGQYF
>TRBV28|TRBD2|TRBJ2-2|.
TGTGCCAGCAGCCGGGCGGGGGGAGGCGGGGAGCTGTTTTTT
CASSRAGGGGELFF
>TRBV5-1|TRBD2|TRBJ2-7|.
TGCGCCAGCAGCCCATGGGGGGGGGCCTACGAGCAGTACTTC
CASSPWGGAYEQYF
>TRBV5-5|TRBD1|TRBJ1-1|.
TGTGCCAGCAGCTTCAGGGGGGGTTACACTGAAGCTTTCTTT
CASSFRGGYTEAFF
>TRBV24-1|TRBD2|TRBJ2-1|once
TGTGCCACCAGTGATTTCAGGAGACTAGCGGGTGAGCAGTTCTTC
CATSDFRRLAGEQFF
>TRBV14|.|TRBJ2-2|.
TGTGCCAGCAGCCAAGCGACAAGCGGGACCGGGGAGCTGTTTTTT
CASSQATSGTGELFF
>TRBV28|TRBD2|TRBJ2-7|.
TGTGCCAGCAGTCAACCGGGACTAGCGGGACGTGAGCAGTACTTC
CASSQPGLAGREQYF
>TRBV2|.|TRBJ2-2|.
TGTGCCAGCAGTGGCAACAGGCCTCAAAACACCGGGGAGCTGTTTTTT
CASSGNRPQNTGELFF
>TRBV6-5|.|TRBJ2-3|.
TGTGCCAGCAGTTACGGGCGGCCGACAGATACGCAGTATTTT
CASSYGRPTDTQYF
>TRBV24-1|TRBD2|TRBJ2-3|.
TGTGCCACCAGTGACAACCAGCGGGGGGGCGGGTCCCCAGATACGCAGTATTTT
CATSDNQRGGGSPDTQYF
>TRBV18|.|TRBJ1-1|.
TGTGCCAGCTCACCCGAAGTAATGAACACTGAAGCTTTCTTT
CASSPEVMNTEAFF
>TRBV5-1|TRBD1|TRBJ1-2|.
TGCGCCAGCAGCTTGGAGACAGGGGGCTATCGCTACACCTTC
CASSLETGGYRYTF
>TRBV27|.|TRBJ1-5|.
TGTGCCACCGGGACTGCGTATAGCAATCAGCCCCAGCATTTT
CATGTAYSNQPQHF
>TRBV7-9|.|TRBJ2-7|.
TGTGCCAGCAGCTCGTACCCTTCGAGACAGGGAGGGTCCCACGAGCAGTACTTC
CASSSYPSRQGGSHEQYF
>TRBV3-1/TRBV3-2|.|TRBJ2-3|.
TGTGCCAGCAGCCTTTCGGGGGGCTCGCCAGATACGCAGTATTTT
CASSLSGGSPDTQYF
>TRBV3-1/TRBV3-2|.|TRBJ1-2|once
TGTGCCAGCAGCCAAGATCCGGCAGGGAACTATGGCTACACCTTC
CASSQDPAGNYGYTF
>TRBV7-9|TRBD2|TRBJ2-3|.
TGTGCCAGCAGCTTCCAACTAGCGGGCACAGATACGCAGTATTTT
CASSFQLAGTDTQYF
>TRBV2|.|TRBJ1-1|.
TGTGCCAGCAGTTTGGGAGGGGGAGCTTTCTTT
CASSLGGGAFF
>TRBV24-1|TRBD1|TRBJ1-2|.
TGTGCCACCCCTGCTGGGACAGGAGATACCTTC
CATPAGTGDTF
>TRBV10-3|.|TRBJ2-6|once
TGTGCCATCAGTCCTTTGGGGTGGGACTCTGGGGCCAACGTCCTGACTTTC
CAISPLGWDSGANVLTF
>TRBV2|TRBD1|TRBJ2-7|.
TGTGCCAGCAGTGGTCCAGGGGGCTCCTACGAGCAGTACTTC
CASSGPGGSYEQYF
>TRBV2|.|TRBJ1-3|.
TGTGCCAGCAGTGGAATATATGGAAACACCATATATTTT
CASSGIYGNTIYF
>TRBV5-4|TRBD2|TRBJ2-5|few
TGTGCCAGCGCCGGGACTAGCGGAAAAGAGACCCAGTACTTC
CASAGTSGKETQYF
>TRBV20-1|.|TRBJ1-1|.
TGCAGTGCTGGAACGAACACTGAAGCTTTCTTT
CSAGTNTEAFF
>TRBV7-2|TRBD1|TRBJ1-2|.
TGTGCCAGCAGCCGGGACAGGGCGCGTTTCTATGGCTACACCTTC
CASSRDRARFYGYTF
>TRBV19|.|TRBJ1-6|once
TGTGCCAGTAGTATCGGCCAAACTCCGGCGAATTCACCCCTCCACTTT
CASSIGQTPANSPLHF
>TRBV6-1|TRBD2|TRBJ2-5|.
TGTGCCAGCAATGAAGCGGGAGTATGGGAGACCCAGTACTTC
CASNEAGVWETQYF
>TRBV6-5|.|TRBJ2-4|.
TGTGCCAGCAGCTCTCCCGGGACCACTGGAAACATTCAGTACTTC
CASSSPGTTGNIQYF